This T cell receptor beta chain stems from a study of blood T cell repertoires in COVID-19. Overall study: Collection of acute and convalescent COVID-19 samples took place in the United States, Italy and Spain.

This clone showed up just a few times. One junction end does not reproduce the germline sequence, and a read error may be involved. Here immunoSEQ multiplex PCR was the method, and the copy in TCRdb shows in-frame clones only, minus some. Of 85,000 or so clones listed, around 96% are singletons. This CDR3 has 14 amino acids. Germline CDR1 SGHNT, CDR2 YYREEE (reference sequence). This sequence was found in a human donor with active COVID-19. The donor label of this sample is uncertain. The source material was peripheral blood. The gene calls are TRBV5-4 and TRBJ2-7; 10 bases agree with TRBD1. The CDR3 bases are TGTGCCAGCACCTTGATGGGACAGGGGTACGAGCAGTACTTC. This codes for CASTLMGQGYEQYF.